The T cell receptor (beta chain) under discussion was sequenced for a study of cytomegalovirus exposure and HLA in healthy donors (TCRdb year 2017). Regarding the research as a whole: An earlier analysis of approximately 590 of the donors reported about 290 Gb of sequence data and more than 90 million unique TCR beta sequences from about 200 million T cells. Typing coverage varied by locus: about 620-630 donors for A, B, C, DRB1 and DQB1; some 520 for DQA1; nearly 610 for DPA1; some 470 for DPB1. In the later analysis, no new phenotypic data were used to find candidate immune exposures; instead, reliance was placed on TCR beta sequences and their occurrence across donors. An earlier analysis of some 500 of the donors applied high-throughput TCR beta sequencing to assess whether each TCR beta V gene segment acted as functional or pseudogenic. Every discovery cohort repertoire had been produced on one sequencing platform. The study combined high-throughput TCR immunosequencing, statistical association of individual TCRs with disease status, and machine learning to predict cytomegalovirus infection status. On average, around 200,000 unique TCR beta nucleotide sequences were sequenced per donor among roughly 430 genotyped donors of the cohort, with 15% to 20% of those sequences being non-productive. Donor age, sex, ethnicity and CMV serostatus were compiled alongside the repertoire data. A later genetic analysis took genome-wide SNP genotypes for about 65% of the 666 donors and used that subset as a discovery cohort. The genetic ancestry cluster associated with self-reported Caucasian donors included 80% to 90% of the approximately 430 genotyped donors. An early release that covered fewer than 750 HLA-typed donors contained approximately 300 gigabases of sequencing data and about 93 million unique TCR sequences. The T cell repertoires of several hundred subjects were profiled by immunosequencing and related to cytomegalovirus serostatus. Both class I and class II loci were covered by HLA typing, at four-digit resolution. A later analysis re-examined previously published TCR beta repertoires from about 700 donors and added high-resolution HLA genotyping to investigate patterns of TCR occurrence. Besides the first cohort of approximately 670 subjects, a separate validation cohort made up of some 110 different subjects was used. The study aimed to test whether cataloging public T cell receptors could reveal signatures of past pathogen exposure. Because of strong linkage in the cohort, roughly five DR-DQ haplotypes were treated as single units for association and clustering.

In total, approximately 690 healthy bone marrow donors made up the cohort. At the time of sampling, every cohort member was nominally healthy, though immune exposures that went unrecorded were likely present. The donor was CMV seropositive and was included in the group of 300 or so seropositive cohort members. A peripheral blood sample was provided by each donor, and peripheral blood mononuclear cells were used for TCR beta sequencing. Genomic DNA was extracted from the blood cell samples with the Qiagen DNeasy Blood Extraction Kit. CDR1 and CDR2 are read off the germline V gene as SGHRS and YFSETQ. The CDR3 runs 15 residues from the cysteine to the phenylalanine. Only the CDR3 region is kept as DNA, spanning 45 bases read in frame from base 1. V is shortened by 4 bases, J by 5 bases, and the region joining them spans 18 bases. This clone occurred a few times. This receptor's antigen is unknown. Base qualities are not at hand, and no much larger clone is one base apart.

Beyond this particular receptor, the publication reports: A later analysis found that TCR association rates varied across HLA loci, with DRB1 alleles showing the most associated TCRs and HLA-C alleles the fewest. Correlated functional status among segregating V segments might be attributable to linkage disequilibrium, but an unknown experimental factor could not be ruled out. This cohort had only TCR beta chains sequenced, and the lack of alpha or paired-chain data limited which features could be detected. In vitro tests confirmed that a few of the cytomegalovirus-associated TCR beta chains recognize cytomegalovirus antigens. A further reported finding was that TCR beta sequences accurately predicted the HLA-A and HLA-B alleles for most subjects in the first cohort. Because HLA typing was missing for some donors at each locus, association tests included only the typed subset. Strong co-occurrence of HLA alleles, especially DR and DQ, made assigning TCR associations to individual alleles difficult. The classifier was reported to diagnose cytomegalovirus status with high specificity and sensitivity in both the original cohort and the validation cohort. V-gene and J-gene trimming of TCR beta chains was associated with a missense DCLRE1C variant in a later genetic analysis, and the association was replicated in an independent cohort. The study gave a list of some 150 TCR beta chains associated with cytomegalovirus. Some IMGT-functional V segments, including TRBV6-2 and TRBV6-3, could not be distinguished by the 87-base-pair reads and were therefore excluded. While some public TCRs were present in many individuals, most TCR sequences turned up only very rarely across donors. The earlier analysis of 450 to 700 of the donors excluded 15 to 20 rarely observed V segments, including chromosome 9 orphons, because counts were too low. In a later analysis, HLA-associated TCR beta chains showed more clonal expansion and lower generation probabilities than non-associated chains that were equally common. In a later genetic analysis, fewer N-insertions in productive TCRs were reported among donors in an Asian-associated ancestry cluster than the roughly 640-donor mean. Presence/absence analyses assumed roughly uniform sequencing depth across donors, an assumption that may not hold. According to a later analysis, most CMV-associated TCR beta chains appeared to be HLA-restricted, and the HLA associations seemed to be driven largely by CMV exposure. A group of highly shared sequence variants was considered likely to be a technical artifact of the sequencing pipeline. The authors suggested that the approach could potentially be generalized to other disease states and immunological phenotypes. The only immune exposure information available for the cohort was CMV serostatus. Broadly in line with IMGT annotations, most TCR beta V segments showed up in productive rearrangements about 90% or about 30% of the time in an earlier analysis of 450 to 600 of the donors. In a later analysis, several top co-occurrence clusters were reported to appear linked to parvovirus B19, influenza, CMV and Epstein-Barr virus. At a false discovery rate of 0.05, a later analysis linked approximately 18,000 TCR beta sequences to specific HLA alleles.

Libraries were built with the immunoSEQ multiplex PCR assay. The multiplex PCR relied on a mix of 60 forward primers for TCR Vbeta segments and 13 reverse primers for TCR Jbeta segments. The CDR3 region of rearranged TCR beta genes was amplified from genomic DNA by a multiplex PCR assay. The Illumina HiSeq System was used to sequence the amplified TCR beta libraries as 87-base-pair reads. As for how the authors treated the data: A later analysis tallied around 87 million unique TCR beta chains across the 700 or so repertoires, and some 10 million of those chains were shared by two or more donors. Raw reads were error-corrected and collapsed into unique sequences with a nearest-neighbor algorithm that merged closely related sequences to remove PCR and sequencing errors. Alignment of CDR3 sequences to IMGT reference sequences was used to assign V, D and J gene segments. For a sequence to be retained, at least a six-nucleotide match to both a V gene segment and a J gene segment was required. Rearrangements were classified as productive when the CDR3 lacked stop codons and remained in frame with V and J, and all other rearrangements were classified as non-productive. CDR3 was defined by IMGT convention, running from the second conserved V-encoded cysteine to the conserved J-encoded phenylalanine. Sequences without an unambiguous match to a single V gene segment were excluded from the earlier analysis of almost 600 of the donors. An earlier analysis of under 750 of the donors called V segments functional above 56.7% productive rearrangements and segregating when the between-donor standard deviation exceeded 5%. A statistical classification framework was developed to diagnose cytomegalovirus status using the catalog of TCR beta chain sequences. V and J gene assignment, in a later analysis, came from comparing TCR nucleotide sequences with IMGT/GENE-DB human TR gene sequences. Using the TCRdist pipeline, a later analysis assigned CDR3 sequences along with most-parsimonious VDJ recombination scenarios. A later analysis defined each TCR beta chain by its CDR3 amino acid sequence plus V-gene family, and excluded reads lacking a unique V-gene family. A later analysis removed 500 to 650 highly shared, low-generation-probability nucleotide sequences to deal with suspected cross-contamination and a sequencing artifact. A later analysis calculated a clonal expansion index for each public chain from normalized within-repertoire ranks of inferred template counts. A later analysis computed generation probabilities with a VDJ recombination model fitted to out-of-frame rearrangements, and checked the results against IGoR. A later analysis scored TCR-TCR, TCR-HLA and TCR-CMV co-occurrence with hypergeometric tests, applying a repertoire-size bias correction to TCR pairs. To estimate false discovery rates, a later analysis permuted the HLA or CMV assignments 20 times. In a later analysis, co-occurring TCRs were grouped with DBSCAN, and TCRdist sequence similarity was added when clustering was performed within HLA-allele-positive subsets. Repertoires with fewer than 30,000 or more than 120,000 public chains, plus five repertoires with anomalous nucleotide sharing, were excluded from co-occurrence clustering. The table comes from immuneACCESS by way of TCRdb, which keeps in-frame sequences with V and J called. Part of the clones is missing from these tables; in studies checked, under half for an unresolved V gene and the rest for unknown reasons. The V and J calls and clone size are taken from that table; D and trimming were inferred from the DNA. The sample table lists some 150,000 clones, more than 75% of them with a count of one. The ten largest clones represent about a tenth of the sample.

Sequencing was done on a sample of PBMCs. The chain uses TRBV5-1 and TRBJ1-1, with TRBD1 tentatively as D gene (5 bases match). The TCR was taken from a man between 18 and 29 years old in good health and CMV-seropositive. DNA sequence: TGCGCCAGCAGCCCGGGTGGGGCCAAGGGGACTGAAGCTTTCTTT. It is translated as CASSPGGAKGTEAFF.